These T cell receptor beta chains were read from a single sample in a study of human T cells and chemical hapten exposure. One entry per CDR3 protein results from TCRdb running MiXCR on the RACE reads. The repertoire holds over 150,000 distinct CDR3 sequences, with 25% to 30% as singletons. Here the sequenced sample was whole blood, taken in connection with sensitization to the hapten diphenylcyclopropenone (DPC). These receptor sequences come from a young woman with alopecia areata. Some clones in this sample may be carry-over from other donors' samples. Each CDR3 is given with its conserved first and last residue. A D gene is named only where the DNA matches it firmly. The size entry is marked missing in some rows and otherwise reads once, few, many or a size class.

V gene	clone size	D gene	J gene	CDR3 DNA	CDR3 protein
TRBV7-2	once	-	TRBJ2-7	TGTGCCAGCAGCGTGTCGGCGCGGGGCTCCTACGAGCAGTACTTC	CASSVSARGSYEQYF
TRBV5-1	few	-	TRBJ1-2	TGCGCCAGCAGCTTGGAGGCCTCAACCTATGGCTACACCTTC	CASSLEASTYGYTF
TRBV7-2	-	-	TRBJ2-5	TGTGCCAGCAGCCCTGCGGCGGTAGGGGAGACCCAGTACTTC	CASSPAAVGETQYF
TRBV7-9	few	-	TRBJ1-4	TGTGCCAGCAGCCCCTCGGTGAAACTGTTTTTT	CASSPSVKLFF
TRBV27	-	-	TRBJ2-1	TGTGCCACCCTAGGGCCCAGCGGGTCCAATGAGCAGTTCTTC	CATLGPSGSNEQFF
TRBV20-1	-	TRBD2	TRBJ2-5	TGCAGTGGAAAAAGGGGCGGGGGAAAAGAGACCCAGTACTTC	CSGKRGGGKETQYF
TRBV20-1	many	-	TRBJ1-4	TGCAGTGCTCCCGCGAGGGAGCCTAATGAAAAACTGTTTTTT	CSAPAREPNEKLFF
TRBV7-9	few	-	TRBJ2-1	TGTGCCAGCAGCTTAGGAGGTCCCGGACTAAGGAATTACAATGAGCAGTTCTTC	CASSLGGPGLRNYNEQFF
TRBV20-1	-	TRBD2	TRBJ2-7	TGCAGTGCCCTAGCGGGGCCCTCCTACGAGCAGTACTTC	CSALAGPSYEQYF
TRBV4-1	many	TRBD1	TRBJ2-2	TGCGCCAGCAGTCGGGACAGGGCCACCGGGGAGCTGTTTTTT	CASSRDRATGELFF
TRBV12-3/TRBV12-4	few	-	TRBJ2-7	TGTGCCAGCAGCCCTGGAGACTTTTTCAGCTCCTACGAGCAGTACTTC	CASSPGDFFSSYEQYF
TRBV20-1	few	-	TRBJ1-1	TGCAGTGCTAGCGGACACAGAATGAACACTGAAGCTTTCTTT	CSASGHRMNTEAFF
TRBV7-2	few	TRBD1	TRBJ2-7	TGTGCCAGCAGCCCAGACAGGGGGCTGGTCGAGCAGTACTTC	CASSPDRGLVEQYF
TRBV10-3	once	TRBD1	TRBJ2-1	TGTGCCATCAGTGACCCCCGGGACAGGGGGTACAATGAGCAGTTCTTC	CAISDPRDRGYNEQFF
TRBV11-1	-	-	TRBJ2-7	TGTGCCAGCAGCCTATTACCACAAGGTTTCCCAACCTACGAGCAGTACTTC	CASSLLPQGFPTYEQYF
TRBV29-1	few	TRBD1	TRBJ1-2	TGCAGCGTTGAGGCCAGGGGGGGTTTTGGCTACACCTTC	CSVEARGGFGYTF
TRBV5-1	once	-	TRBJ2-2	TGCGCCAGCAGCCCTAGGACAGTTTCGAACACCGGGGAGCTGTTTTTT	CASSPRTVSNTGELFF
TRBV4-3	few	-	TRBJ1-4	TGCGCCAGCAGCCAGGCCCCCTTCGATGAAAAACTGTTTTTT	CASSQAPFDEKLFF
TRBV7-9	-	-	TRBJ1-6	TGTGCCAGCAGCTTACCCCCCGCCGGGCCACAGCCACCCCTCCACTTT	CASSLPPAGPQPPLHF
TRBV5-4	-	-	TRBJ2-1	TGTGCCAGCAGCTTGGGGGTTCCTCTCCAGGGGCCGCAGTTCTTC	CASSLGVPLQGPQFF
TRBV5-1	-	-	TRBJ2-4	TGCGCCAGCAGCTTGGAGGGGATGGCCAAAAACATTCAGTACTTC	CASSLEGMAKNIQYF
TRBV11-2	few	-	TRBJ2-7	TGTGCCAGCAGCCCTCCCCATATAAAGGGGGCCTACGAGCAGTACTTC	CASSPPHIKGAYEQYF
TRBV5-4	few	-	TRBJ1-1	TGTGCCAGCAGCTTAACAGGGCGGTTGGCTGAAGCTTTCTTT	CASSLTGRLAEAFF
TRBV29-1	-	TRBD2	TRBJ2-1	TGCAGCGTTGTAGGTGGACTAGCGGAAGACTCCTACAATGAGCAGTTCTTC	CSVVGGLAEDSYNEQFF
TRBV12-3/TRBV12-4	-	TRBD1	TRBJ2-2	TGTGCCAGCAGTTTTGGGGGACAGGGGTACACCGGGGAGCTGTTTTTT	CASSFGGQGYTGELFF
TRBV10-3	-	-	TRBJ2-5	TGTGCCACCGGGGGAGAGACCCAGTACTTC	CATGGETQYF
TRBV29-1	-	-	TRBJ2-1	TGCAGCGTTGCCGAAAGGTACAATGAGCAGTTCTTC	CSVAERYNEQFF
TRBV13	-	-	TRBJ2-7	TGTGCCAGCAGCAAGGGGGTCTACGAGCAGTACTTC	CASSKGVYEQYF
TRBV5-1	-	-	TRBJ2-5	TGCGCCAGCAGCTGGGGGGACCAAGAGACCCAGTACTTC	CASSWGDQETQYF
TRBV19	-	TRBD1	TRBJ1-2	TGTGCCAGTAGTAGAGCAGGGGGCGCGAACTATGGCTACACCTTC	CASSRAGGANYGYTF
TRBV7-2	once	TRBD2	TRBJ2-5	TGTGCCAGCAGCCAGCGACTAGCGGGTGAGACCCAGTACTTC	CASSQRLAGETQYF
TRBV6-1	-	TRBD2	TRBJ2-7	TGTGCCAGCAGTGAGCCGACTAGCGGGTGGACCTACGAGCAGTACTTC	CASSEPTSGWTYEQYF
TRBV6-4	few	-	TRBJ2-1	TGTGCCAGCAGTGAGGAAGCAGGGACCTACAATGAGCAGTTCTTC	CASSEEAGTYNEQFF
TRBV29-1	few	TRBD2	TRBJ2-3	TGCAGCGGAGCGGGACCCTCAGGAGATACGCAGTATTTT	CSGAGPSGDTQYF
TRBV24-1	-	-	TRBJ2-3	TGTGCCACCAGTGACCCCCGGGCCAACACAGATACGCAGTATTTT	CATSDPRANTDTQYF
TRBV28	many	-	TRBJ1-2	TGTGCCAGCAGCCCCGGGCCTCGTCGTAGTGGCTACACCTTC	CASSPGPRRSGYTF
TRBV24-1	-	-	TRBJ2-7	TGTGCCACCAGTGATTTCGACAGCATGGGGCAGTACTTC	CATSDFDSMGQYF
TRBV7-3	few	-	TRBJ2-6	TGTGCCAGCAGTTCCACTAGCCACTCTGGGGCCAACGTCCTGACTTTC	CASSSTSHSGANVLTF
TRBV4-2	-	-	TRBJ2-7	TGTGCCAGCAGCCAAGAAGGGGTAGCGCGCTACGAGCAGTACTTC	CASSQEGVARYEQYF
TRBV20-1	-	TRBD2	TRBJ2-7	TGCAGTGCTGCGCGGGCGGGAGGCGACGAGCAGTACTTC	CSAARAGGDEQYF
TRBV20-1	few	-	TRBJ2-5	TGCAGTGCTAGGCTTGCCGGGGGCGCGGAGACCCAGTACTTC	CSARLAGGAETQYF
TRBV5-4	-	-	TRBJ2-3	TGTGCCAGCAGCTTCTCTAGCGGCACAGATACGCAGTATTTT	CASSFSSGTDTQYF